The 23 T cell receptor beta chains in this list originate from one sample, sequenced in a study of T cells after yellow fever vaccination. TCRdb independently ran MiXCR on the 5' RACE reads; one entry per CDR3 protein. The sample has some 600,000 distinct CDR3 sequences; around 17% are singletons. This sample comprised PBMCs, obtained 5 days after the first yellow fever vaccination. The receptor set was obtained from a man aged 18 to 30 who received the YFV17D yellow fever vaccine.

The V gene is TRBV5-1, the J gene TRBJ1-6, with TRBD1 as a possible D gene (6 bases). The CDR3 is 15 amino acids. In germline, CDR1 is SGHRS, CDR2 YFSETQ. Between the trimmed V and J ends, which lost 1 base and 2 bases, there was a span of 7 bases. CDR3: CASSLQGTYNSPLHF. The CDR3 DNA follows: TGCGCCAGCAGCTTGCAGGGGACCTATAATTCACCCCTCCACTTT.

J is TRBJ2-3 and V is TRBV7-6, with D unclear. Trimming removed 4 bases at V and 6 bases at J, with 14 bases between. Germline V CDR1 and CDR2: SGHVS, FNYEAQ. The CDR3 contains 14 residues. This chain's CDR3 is CASSSTTIRDTQYF. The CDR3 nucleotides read TGTGCCAGCAGCTCTACAACGATTAGGGATACGCAGTATTTT.

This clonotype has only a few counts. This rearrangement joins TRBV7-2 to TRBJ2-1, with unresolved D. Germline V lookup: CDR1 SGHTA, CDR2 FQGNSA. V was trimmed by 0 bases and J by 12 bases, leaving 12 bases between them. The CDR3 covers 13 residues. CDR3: CASSLASDRGQFF. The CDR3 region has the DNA TGTGCCAGCAGCTTAGCGTCAGACCGCGGGCAGTTCTTC.

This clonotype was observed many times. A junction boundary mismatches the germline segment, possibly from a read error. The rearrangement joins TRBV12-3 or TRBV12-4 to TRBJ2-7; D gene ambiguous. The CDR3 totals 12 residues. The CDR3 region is CASSLAGNEQYF. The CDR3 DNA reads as TGCGCCAGCAGCTTGGCCGGTAACGAGCAGTACTTC.

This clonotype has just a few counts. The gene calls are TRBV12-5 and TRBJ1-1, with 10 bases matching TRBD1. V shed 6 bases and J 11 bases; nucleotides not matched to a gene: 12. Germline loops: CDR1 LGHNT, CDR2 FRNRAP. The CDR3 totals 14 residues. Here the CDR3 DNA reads TGTGCTAGTGGAGACCTTGGAGGACAGGGGGGGGCTTTCTTT. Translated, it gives CASGDLGGQGGAFF.

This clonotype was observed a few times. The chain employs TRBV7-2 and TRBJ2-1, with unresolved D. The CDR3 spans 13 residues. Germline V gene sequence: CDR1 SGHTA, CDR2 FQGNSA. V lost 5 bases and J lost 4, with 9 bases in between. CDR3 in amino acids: CASSATYYNEQFF. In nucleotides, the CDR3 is TGTGCCAGCAGCGCAACCTATTACAATGAGCAGTTCTTC.

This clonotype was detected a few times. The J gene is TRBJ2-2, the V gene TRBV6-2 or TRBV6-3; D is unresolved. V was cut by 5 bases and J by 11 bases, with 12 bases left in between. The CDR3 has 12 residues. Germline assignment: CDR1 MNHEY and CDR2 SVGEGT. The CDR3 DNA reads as TGTGCCAGCAGTCTTCCTTTTAGTGAGCTGTTTTTT. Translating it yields CASSLPFSELFF.

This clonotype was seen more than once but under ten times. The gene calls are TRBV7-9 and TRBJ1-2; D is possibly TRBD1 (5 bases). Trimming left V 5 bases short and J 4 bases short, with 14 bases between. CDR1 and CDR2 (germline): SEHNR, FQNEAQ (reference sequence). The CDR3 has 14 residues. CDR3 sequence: CASSRGGDGYGYTF. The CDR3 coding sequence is TGTGCCAGCAGCCGCGGAGGGGATGGCTATGGCTACACCTTC.

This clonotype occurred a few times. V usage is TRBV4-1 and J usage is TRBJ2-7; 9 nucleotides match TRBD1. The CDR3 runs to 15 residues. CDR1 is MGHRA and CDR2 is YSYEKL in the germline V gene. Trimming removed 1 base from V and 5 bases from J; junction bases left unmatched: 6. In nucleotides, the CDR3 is TGCGCCAGCAGCCAAGTGGGACAGGGTTTCGACGAGCAGTACTTC. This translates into CASSQVGQGFDEQYF.

The CDR3 region has the DNA TGTGCCACCAAACAGGGACCCGACCTGGGGCAATCGCAGTATTTT. This translates into CATKQGPDLGQSQYF. This chain connects TRBV7-2 to TRBJ2-3; D might be TRBD1 (6 bases). CDR3 length: 15 amino acids. Looked up from germline, CDR1 is SGHTA and CDR2 is FQGNSA. Trimming cost V 10 bases and J 10 bases, with 27 bases left between them. Supplemented by reference TRBV7-2 and TRBJ2-3, the full variable domain reads GAGVSQSPSNKVTEKGKDVELRCDPISGHTALYWYRQSLGQGLEFLIYFQGNSAPDKSGLPSDRFSAERTGGSVSTLTIQRTQQEDSAVYLCATKQGPDLGQSQYFGPGTRLTVL.

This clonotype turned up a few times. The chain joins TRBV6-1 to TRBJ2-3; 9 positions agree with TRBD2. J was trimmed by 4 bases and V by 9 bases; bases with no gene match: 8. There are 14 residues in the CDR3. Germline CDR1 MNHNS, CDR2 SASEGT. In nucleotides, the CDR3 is TGTGCCAGTGGATCGGCTAGCGGGGCAGATACGCAGTATTTT. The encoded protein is CASGSASGADTQYF.

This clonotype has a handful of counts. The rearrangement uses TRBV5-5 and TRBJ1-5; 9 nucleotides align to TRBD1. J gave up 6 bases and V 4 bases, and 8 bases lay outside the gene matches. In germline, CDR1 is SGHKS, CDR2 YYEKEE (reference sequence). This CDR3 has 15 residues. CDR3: CASSNGTGYSQPQHF. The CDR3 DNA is TGTGCCAGCAGCAATGGGACAGGGTACAGTCAGCCCCAGCATTTT.

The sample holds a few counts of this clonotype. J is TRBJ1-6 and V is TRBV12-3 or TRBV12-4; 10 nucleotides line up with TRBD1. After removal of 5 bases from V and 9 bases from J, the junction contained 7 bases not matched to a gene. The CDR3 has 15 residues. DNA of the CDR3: TGTGCCAGCAGTCCCGGGACAGGGGTTGTTTCACCCCTCCACTTT. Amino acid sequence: CASSPGTGVVSPLHF.

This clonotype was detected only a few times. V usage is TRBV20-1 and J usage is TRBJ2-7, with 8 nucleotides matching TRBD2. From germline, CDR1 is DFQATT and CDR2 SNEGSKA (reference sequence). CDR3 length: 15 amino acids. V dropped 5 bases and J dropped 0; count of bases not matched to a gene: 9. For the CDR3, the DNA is TGCAGTGCTCGATCTTTGACTAGCGTCTCCTACGAGCAGTACGTC. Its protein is CSARSLTSVSYEQYV.

The CDR3 DNA is TGTGCCAGCAGCCAAGGTGGGAGGGGGCACGGAGATACGCAGTATTTT. It encodes CASSQGGRGHGDTQYF. This chain joins TRBV5-4 and TRBJ2-3; D is possibly TRBD1 or TRBD2 (7 bases each). Germline V gene lookup returns CDR1 SGHNT and CDR2 YYREEE (reference sequence). This CDR3 has 16 amino acids. V lost 4 bases, J lost 5 bases, and 20 bases lay in between.

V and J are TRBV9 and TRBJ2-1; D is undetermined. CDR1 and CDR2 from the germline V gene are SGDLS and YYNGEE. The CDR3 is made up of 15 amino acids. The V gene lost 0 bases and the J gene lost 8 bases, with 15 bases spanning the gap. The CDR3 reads CASSVGLWMGDEQFF. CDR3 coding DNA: TGTGCCAGCAGCGTAGGTCTCTGGATGGGCGATGAGCAGTTCTTC. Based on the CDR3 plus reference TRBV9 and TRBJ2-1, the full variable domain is DSGVTQTPKHLITATGQRVTLRCSPRSGDLSVYWYQQSLDQGLQFLIQYYNGEERAKGNILERFSAQQFPDLHSELNLSSLELGDSALYFCASSVGLWMGDEQFFGPGTRLTVL.

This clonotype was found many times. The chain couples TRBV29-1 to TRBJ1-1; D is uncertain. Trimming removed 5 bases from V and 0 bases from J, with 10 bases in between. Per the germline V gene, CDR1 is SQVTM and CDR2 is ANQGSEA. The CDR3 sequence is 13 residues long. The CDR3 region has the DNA TGCAGCGTTCAGGACTCCATGAACACTGAAGCTTTCTTT. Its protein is CSVQDSMNTEAFF.

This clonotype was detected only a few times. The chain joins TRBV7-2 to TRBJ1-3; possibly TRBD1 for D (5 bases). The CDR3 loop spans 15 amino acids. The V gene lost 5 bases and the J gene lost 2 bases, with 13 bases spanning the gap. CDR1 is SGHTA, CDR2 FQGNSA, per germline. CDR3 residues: CASSPPGTAGNTIYF. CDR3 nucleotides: TGTGCCAGCAGCCCCCCGGGGACTGCTGGAAACACCATATATTTT.

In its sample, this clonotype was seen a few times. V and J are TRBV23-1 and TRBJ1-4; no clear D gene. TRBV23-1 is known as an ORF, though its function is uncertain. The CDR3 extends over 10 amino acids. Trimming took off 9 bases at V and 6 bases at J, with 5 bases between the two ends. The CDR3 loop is CARSDEKLFF. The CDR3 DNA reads TGCGCCAGGTCAGATGAAAAACTGTTTTTT.

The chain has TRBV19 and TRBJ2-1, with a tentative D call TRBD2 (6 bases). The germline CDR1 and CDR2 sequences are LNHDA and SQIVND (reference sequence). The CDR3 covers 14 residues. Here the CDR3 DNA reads TGTCCCACCCGGGGTTTTTCGGGGGACAATGAGCAGTTCTTC. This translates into CPTRGFSGDNEQFF.

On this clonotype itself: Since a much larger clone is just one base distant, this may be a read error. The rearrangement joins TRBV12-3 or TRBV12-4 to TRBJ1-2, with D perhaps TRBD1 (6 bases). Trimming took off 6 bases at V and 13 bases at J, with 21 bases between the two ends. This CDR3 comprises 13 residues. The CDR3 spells CASSASGTTLATF. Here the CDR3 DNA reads TGTGCCAGCAGCGCCTCCGGGACAACGCTGGCCACCTTC.

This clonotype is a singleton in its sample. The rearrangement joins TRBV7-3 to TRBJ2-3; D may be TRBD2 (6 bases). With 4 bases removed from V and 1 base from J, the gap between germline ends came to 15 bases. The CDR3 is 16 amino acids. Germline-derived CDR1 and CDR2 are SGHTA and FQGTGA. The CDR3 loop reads CASSSLPGLGTDTQYF. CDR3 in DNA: TGTGCCAGCAGCTCGTTACCGGGACTGGGCACAGATACGCAGTATTTT. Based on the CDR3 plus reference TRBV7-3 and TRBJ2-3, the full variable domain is GAGVSQTPSNKVTEKGKYVELRCDPISGHTALYWYRQSLGQGPEFLIYFQGTGAADDSGLPNDRFFAVRPEGSVSTLKIQRTERGDSAVYLCASSSLPGLGTDTQYFGPGTRLTVL.

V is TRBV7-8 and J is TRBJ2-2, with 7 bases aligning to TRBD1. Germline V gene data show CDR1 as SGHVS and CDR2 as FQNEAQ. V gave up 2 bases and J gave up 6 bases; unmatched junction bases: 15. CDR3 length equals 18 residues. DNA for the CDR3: TGTGCCAGCAGCTTATTCCCCTCGGGACAGTTGAGCCCCGGGGAGCTGTTTTTT. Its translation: CASSLFPSGQLSPGELFF.